This TCR beta chain comes out of a study of cytomegalovirus exposure and HLA in healthy donors. Use of 60 Vbeta and 13 Jbeta primers characterized the PCR. Sequencing used immunoSEQ multiplex PCR; TCRdb keeps in-frame clones, though not all of them. The top ten hold 2% to 3% of the sample, which has some 130,000 clones, approximately 82% seen once. Trimming at V came to 1 base and at J to 10 bases, leaving 10 bases not matched to a gene. CDR1 and CDR2 (germline): SEHNR, FQNEAQ (reference sequence). The CDR3 has 16 residues. The rearrangement links TRBV7-9 to TRBJ1-6; 7 bases map to TRBD1. This sequence originates from a man aged 45-65 years in good health and CMV-seronegative. Sequenced material: PBMCs. The CDR3: CASSLGPTGVGSPLHF. In DNA form, the CDR3 reads TGTGCCAGCAGCTTAGGACCTACAGGGGTAGGCTCACCCCTCCACTTT.